These T cell receptor beta chains were read from a single sample in a study of T cells in Graves' hyperthyroidism and ophthalmopathy. Using its own MiXCR run on the multiplex PCR reads, TCRdb lists one record per CDR3 protein. In the table there are a few hundred thousand distinct CDR3 sequences, about half of which are singletons. Sequencing was performed on peripheral blood or thyroid tissue (not recorded which). The receptors derive from a woman under 30 with Graves' hyperthyroidism. Each CDR3 is given with its conserved first and last residue. Fields, in order: V gene, CDR3 protein.

v_call: TRBV10-3; cdr3_aa: CAISEIGAEAFF
v_call: TRBV28; cdr3_aa: CASSSDRGRDTEAFF
v_call: TRBV12-3/TRBV12-4; cdr3_aa: CASSPWTGEFGNTEAFF
v_call: TRBV29-1; cdr3_aa: CSVRDGYTF
v_call: TRBV12-3/TRBV12-4; cdr3_aa: CASSLAGGIDTQYF
v_call: TRBV29-1; cdr3_aa: CSVRAPDGANYGYTF
v_call: TRBV6-5; cdr3_aa: CASSGTGVQPLHF
v_call: TRBV5-6; cdr3_aa: CASSLWSYGYTF
v_call: TRBV19; cdr3_aa: CASSSPRGSHEQYF
v_call: TRBV29-1; cdr3_aa: CSVDNKRQGEGYTF
v_call: TRBV4-3; cdr3_aa: CASSPGETYEQYF
v_call: TRBV12-3/TRBV12-4; cdr3_aa: CASRGVAGQETQYF
v_call: TRBV2; cdr3_aa: CASSRTGTARQNSPLHF
v_call: TRBV9; cdr3_aa: CASSVAEGGEGEQYF
v_call: TRBV7-2; cdr3_aa: CASSLFRVSGANVLTF
v_call: TRBV15; cdr3_aa: CATSRDPGGLAEAFF
v_call: TRBV6-1; cdr3_aa: CASSTSRSIYGYTF
v_call: TRBV7-9; cdr3_aa: CASGGSGANVLTF
v_call: TRBV12-3/TRBV12-4; cdr3_aa: CASSSRTGYGYTF
v_call: TRBV4-1; cdr3_aa: CASSQRQGDNSPLHF
v_call: TRBV7-9; cdr3_aa: CASSSPGVEETQYF
v_call: TRBV19; cdr3_aa: CASKKGQGAYGYTF
v_call: TRBV29-1; cdr3_aa: CSVVRSSYTF
v_call: TRBV6-6; cdr3_aa: CASSGDSVNEKLFF
v_call: TRBV6-5; cdr3_aa: CASSRHRNTGELFF
v_call: TRBV9; cdr3_aa: CASSVGTGLGGETQYF
v_call: TRBV9; cdr3_aa: CASSPYEETQYF
v_call: TRBV20-1; cdr3_aa: CSASPPGVSETQYF
v_call: TRBV4-1; cdr3_aa: CASSTFPGPAETQYF
v_call: TRBV10-1; cdr3_aa: CASSETVSYEQYF
v_call: TRBV14; cdr3_aa: CASSLRTGINEQYF
v_call: TRBV20-1; cdr3_aa: CSAPPRASGRGGTQYF
v_call: TRBV5-6; cdr3_aa: CDSAAEQYF
v_call: TRBV2; cdr3_aa: CASPDTGELFF
v_call: TRBV20-1; cdr3_aa: CSAREVQGVFYEQYF
v_call: TRBV29-1; cdr3_aa: CSVAHRAEEQYF
v_call: TRBV7-2; cdr3_aa: CASSSSGTGNSYEQYF
v_call: TRBV6-2/TRBV6-3; cdr3_aa: CAGSQLYEQYF
v_call: TRBV12-5; cdr3_aa: CASGLVPTYGGYTF
v_call: TRBV29-1; cdr3_aa: CSFQEGDFGYTF
v_call: TRBV18; cdr3_aa: CATSQGPTGELFF
v_call: TRBV4-2; cdr3_aa: CASSPESGGTGELFF
v_call: TRBV20-1; cdr3_aa: CRDDRAIVYGYTF
v_call: TRBV10-2; cdr3_aa: CASRGQGALQPQHF
v_call: TRBV20-1; cdr3_aa: CSPGLAGNNEQFF
v_call: TRBV10-3; cdr3_aa: CAISESTGTGNTF
v_call: TRBV20-1; cdr3_aa: CSAWLAGGNYGYTF
v_call: TRBV24-1; cdr3_aa: CASSLTLLAMNTGELFF
v_call: TRBV2; cdr3_aa: CASSDDGAYSNQPQYF
v_call: TRBV4-1; cdr3_aa: CASSQEGSGLYGYTF
v_call: TRBV7-6; cdr3_aa: CASSFNSGNTIYF
v_call: TRBV12-5; cdr3_aa: CASGLALLSQKAGNTIYF
v_call: TRBV5-8; cdr3_aa: CASSLGPLPYEQYF
v_call: TRBV7-9; cdr3_aa: CASIGTVSTEAFF
v_call: TRBV19; cdr3_aa: CASSHGVSGANVLTF
v_call: TRBV27; cdr3_aa: CASSSRQGGDGYTF
v_call: TRBV7-3; cdr3_aa: CASSSDRGANVLTF
v_call: TRBV18; cdr3_aa: CASSPARDRGYEQYF
v_call: TRBV7-9; cdr3_aa: CASSQALLAGYYEQFF
v_call: TRBV4-2; cdr3_aa: CASSQANLGATNEKLFF